These T cell receptor beta chains were read from a single sample in a study of cytomegalovirus exposure and HLA in healthy donors. Assay: immunoSEQ multiplex PCR; the TCRdb copy retains only in-frame clones and omits some. The data contain 130,000 or so clones, 60% to 85% of them singletons. Sample: PBMCs. The receptors were sampled from a man aged 30 to 45 in good health and CMV-seronegative. Each CDR3 is given with its conserved first and last residue. A D gene is named only where the DNA matches it firmly.

j_gene	d_gene	v_gene	len	CDR3aa	CDR3nt
TRBJ1-4	TRBD1	TRBV4-3	16	CASSQALGRGRGKLFF	TGCGCCAGCAGCCAAGCCCTCGGCAGGGGGCGCGGAAAACTGTTTTTT
TRBJ2-7	.	TRBV29-1	15	CSVEYTDRTSYEQYF	TGCAGCGTTGAATACACCGACAGGACGTCCTACGAGCAGTACTTC
TRBJ2-7	TRBD2	TRBV7-2	16	CASSSRTSGNSYEQYF	TGTGCCAGCAGCTCCCGGACTAGCGGGAACTCCTACGAGCAGTACTTC
TRBJ2-5	TRBD2	TRBV29-1	14	CSVEGLAGQETQYF	TGCAGCGTTGAAGGACTAGCGGGGCAAGAGACCCAGTACTTC
TRBJ1-1	.	TRBV4-3	15	CASSQDTIGGTEAFF	TGCGCCAGCAGCCAAGATACCATCGGGGGCACTGAAGCTTTCTTT
TRBJ2-3	.	TRBV28	14	CASSKLPSSLAQYF	TGTGCCAGCAGTAAACTACCTTCGAGCCTGGCGCAGTATTTT
TRBJ1-2	TRBD1	TRBV28	16	CASSPHDRGRWYGYTF	TGTGCCAGCAGTCCCCATGACAGGGGGAGGTGGTATGGCTACACCTTC
TRBJ2-7	.	TRBV28	14	CASKFTGDGYEQYF	TGTGCCAGCAAGTTTACGGGAGACGGCTACGAGCAGTACTTC
TRBJ2-7	.	TRBV5-1	13	CASSLSGVEEQYF	TGCGCCAGCAGCTTGTCGGGTGTGGAAGAGCAGTACTTC
TRBJ1-5	TRBD1	TRBV7-8	17	CASSLLMGQGDRQPQHF	TGTGCCAGCAGCTTACTGATGGGACAGGGTGATAGACAGCCCCAGCATTTT
TRBJ2-2	.	TRBV7-7	14	CASSFGQNTGELFF	TGTGCCAGCAGCTTCGGACAGAACACCGGGGAGCTGTTTTTT